This section outlines one T cell receptor (beta chain) sequence together with its context. From germline, CDR1 is SGHDT and CDR2 YYEEEE. The CDR3 sequence is 13 residues long. V was pared by 1 base and J by 3 bases, with 7 bases between. This sample stems from a study of blood T cell repertoires in COVID-19. Study-level background: Collection of acute and convalescent COVID-19 samples took place in the United States, Italy and Spain.

Measured with immunoSEQ multiplex PCR; TCRdb has only the in-frame clones, and not every one. Seen here are 150,000 to 200,000 clones, roughly nine tenths observed once, and the top ten hold about 1.2%. V gene TRBV5-6 combines with J gene TRBJ1-1; no firm D call. This TCR was recovered from a human donor with acute COVID-19. The donor label of this sample is uncertain. Sequenced material: PBMCs or T cells enriched from blood (not recorded which). CDR3 sequence reads: CASSLRPDTEAFF. The CDR3 DNA sequence: TGTGCCAGCAGCTTGCGCCCAGACACTGAAGCTTTCTTT.